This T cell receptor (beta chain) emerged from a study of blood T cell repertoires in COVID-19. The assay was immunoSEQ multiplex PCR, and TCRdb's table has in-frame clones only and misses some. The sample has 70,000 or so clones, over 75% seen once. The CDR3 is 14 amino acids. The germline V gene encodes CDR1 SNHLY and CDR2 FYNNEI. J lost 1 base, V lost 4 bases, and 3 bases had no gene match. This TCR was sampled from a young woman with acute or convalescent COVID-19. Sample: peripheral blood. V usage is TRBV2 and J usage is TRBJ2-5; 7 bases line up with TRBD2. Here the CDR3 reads CASSVGGGQETQYF. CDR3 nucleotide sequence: TGTGCCAGCAGTGTTGGCGGGGGCCAAGAGACCCAGTACTTC.